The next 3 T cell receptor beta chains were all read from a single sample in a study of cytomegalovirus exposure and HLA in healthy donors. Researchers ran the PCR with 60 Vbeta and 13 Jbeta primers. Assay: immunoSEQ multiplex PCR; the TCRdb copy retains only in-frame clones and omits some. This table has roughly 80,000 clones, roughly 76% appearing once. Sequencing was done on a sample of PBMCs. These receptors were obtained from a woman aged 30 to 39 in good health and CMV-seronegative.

CDR3 coding DNA: TGTGCCAGCAGTTCCCCTGTCGCAAGGGGCTCCTACGAGCAGTACTTC. This encodes CASSSPVARGSYEQYF. The chain links TRBV28 to TRBJ2-7; D is possibly TRBD1 (5 bases). V shed 4 bases and J shed 0 bases, with 16 bases lying between them. This CDR3 contains 16 residues. The germline V gene has CDR1 MDHEN and CDR2 SYDVKM. Full variable domain (rest looked up from reference TRBV28 and TRBJ2-7): DVKVTQSSRYLVKRTGEKVFLECVQDMDHENMFWYRQDPGLGLRLIYFSYDVKMKEKGDIPEGYSVSREKKERFSLILESASTNQTSMYLCASSSPVARGSYEQYFGPGTRLTVT.

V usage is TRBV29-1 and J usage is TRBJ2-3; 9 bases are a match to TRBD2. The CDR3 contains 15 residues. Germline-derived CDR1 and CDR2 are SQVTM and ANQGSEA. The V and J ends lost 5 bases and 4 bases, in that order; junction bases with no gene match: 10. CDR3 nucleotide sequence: TGCAGCGTTTGTTTGGCGGGAGGGCCTCCAGATACGCAGTATTTT. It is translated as CSVCLAGGPPDTQYF.

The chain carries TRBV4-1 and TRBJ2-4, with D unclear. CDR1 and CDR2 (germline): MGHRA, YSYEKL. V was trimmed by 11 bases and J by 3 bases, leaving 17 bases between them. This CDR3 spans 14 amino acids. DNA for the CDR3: TGCGCCTCCTCCAATCCCGCGAACAAAAACATTCAGTACTTC. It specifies CASSNPANKNIQYF.